This T cell receptor beta chain was found in a study of shared clonotypes between healthy human individuals. V lost 5 bases to trimming and J lost 4 bases, with 18 bases between them. Germline V lookup: CDR1 MDHEN, CDR2 SYDVKM. The CDR3 covers 16 residues. Libraries were prepared by immunoSEQ multiplex PCR; TCRdb keeps only in-frame clonotypes and omits some of them. The sample carries approximately 1,500,000 clones, 95% to 99% recorded once. Material: naive CD4+ T cells sorted from blood. The subset here: CD45RA+ positively selected. This chain links TRBV28 with TRBJ2-1; D is unresolved. This TCR came from a man aged 25-40 years in good health. The CDR3 here is CASSAPSGGHYNEQFF. In nucleotides, the CDR3 is TGTGCCAGCAGTGCCCCTTCAGGCGGCCATTACAATGAGCAGTTCTTC.